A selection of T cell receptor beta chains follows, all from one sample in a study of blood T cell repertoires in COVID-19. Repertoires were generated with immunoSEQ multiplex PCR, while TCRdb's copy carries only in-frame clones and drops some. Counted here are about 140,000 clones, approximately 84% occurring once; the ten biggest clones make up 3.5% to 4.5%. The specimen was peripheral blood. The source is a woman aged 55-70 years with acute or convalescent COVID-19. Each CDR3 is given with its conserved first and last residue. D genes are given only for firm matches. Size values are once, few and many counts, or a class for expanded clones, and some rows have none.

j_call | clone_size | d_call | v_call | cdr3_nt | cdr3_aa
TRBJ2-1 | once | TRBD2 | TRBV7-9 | TGTGCCAGCAGCTCAGGACTAGCGGGAGGACCTAGCTCCTACAATGAGCAGTTCTTC | CASSSGLAGGPSSYNEQFF
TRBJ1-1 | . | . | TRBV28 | TGTGCCAGCAGTCCCCCGGGGGGGCCGGTCACTGAAGCTTTCTTT | CASSPPGGPVTEAFF
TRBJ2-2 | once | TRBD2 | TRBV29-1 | TGCAGCGTCAGCCTTGCGGGACTAGCGGGAGGCGCTGGCGGGGAGCTGTTTTTT | CSVSLAGLAGGAGGELFF
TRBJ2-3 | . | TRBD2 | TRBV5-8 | TGTGCCAGCAGCTTGGGCCTAGCGGCCTTCACAGATACGCAGTATTTT | CASSLGLAAFTDTQYF
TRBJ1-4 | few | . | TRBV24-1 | TGTGCCACCAGATCCAAGGGGCTGAGATATGAAAAACTGTTTTTT | CATRSKGLRYEKLFF
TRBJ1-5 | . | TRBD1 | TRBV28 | TGTGCCAGCAGTGATACAGGGGGGGGCAATCAGCCCCAGCATTTT | CASSDTGGGNQPQHF
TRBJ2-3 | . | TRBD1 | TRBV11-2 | TGTGCCAGCAGCTTTGGACAGGGAACAGATACGCAGTATTTT | CASSFGQGTDTQYF
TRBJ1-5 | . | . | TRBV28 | TGTGCCAGCAAGAACGGCGGAAACAATCAGCCCCAGCATTTT | CASKNGGNNQPQHF
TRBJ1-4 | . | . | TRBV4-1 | TGCGCCAGCAGCCAAGGGCCTGCAACTAATGAAAAACTGTTTTTT | CASSQGPATNEKLFF
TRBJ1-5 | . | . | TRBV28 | TGTGCCAGCAGTTTTCGGAATCAGCCCCAGCATTTT | CASSFRNQPQHF
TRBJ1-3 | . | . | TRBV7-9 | TGTGCCAGCAGCTTTTCTGGGAGCTCTGGAAACACCATATATTTT | CASSFSGSSGNTIYF
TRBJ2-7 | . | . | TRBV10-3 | TGTGCCATCAGTGAGCCAGCCCATCGACAGGCCTACGAGCAGTACTTC | CAISEPAHRQAYEQYF
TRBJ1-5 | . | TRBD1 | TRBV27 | TGTGCCAGCAGTTTCGGGGGACAGCCCAATCAGCCCCAGCATTTT | CASSFGGQPNQPQHF
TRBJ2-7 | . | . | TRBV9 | TGTGCCAGCAGCGTAGGACTCAGGGCCGTCGAGCAGTACTTC | CASSVGLRAVEQYF
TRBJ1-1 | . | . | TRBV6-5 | TGTGCCAGCAGAGGACAGTTGAACACTGAAGCTTTCTTT | CASRGQLNTEAFF
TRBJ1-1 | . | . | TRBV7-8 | TGTGCCAGCAGCTTAGGGACAGTTAATGAAGCTTTCTTT | CASSLGTVNEAFF
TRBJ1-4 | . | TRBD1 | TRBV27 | TGTGCCAGCAGTACATGGACAGGGTTTGCTGAAAAACTGTTTTTT | CASSTWTGFAEKLFF
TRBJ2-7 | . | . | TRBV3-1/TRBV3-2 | TGTGCCAGCAGCCTCAGGCTTTACTACGAGCAGTACTTC | CASSLRLYYEQYF
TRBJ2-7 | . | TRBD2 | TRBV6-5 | TGTGCCAGCAGTTTGGCGGGACTAGAGAGCCCCTACGAGCAGTACTTC | CASSLAGLESPYEQYF
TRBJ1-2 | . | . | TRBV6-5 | TGTGCCAGCAGACCCGACAGTGTAACGCGCTACACCTTC | CASRPDSVTRYTF
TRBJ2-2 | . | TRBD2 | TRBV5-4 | TGTGCCAGCAGCTTGCGGACTAGGACCGGGGAGCTGTTTTTT | CASSLRTRTGELFF
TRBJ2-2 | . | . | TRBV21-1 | TGTGCCAGCAGCAAAGAAGGGCGCGGGTGGAACGTCGGGGAGCTGTTTTTT | CASSKEGRGWNVGELFF
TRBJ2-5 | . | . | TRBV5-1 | TGCGCCAGCAGCTCCTCCCAAGAGACCCAGTACTTC | CASSSSQETQYF
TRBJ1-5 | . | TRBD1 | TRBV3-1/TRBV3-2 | TGTGCCAGCAGCCTAGGACAGGGAAATCAGCCCCAGCATTTT | CASSLGQGNQPQHF
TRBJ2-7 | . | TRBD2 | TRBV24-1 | TGTGCCACCAGTGATTTGGGACTAGCGGGAGGCGACGAGCAGTACTTC | CATSDLGLAGGDEQYF
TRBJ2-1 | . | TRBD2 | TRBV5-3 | TGTGCCAGAAGCTCACCGGGACTACCTTTTGGGAGCTCCTACAATGAGCAGTTCTTC | CARSSPGLPFGSSYNEQFF
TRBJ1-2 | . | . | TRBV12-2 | TGTGCAAGTCGCTTAGTTTACGAATTAGCAGAAGGCTACACCTTC | CASRLVYELAEGYTF
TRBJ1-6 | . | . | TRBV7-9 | TGTGCCAGCAGCTTAGGTTTCGCGGGGAATTCACCCCTCCACTTT | CASSLGFAGNSPLHF
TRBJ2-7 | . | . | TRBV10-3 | TGTGCCATCAGTGAGTCGGGGGGAGAGCAGTACTTC | CAISESGGEQYF
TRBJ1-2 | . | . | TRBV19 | TGTGCCAGTAGCCTGGTAGGACAGACTAACTATGGCTACACCTTC | CASSLVGQTNYGYTF
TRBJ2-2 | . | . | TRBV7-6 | TGTGCCAGCAGTAACAGGGCCGGGGAGCTGTTTTTT | CASSNRAGELFF
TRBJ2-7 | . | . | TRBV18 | TGTGCCAGCTCACCAGAACGGTACGAGCAGTACTTC | CASSPERYEQYF
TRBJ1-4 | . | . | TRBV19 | TGTGCCAGTCAAAGACAGCTTAATGAAAAACTGTTTTTT | CASQRQLNEKLFF
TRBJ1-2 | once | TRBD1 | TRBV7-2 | TGTGCCAGCAGCTTGCGGGGTCAGGGGGCGCGGGGCTACACCTTC | CASSLRGQGARGYTF
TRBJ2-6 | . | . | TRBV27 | TGTGCCAGCAGTTTACGAGGGTCCGGGGCCAACGTCCTGACTTTC | CASSLRGSGANVLTF
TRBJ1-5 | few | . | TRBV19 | TGTGCCAGTAGTATCGGGGGACAGCCCCAGCATTTT | CASSIGGQPQHF
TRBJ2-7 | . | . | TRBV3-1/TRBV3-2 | TGTGCCAGCAGCCAAGCCCAACTTACAGGGTCGAACTCCTACGAGCAGTACTTC | CASSQAQLTGSNSYEQYF
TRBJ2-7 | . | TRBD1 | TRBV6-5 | TGTGCCAGCAGACGATCCGGACAGGGGGGCTACGAGCAGTACTTC | CASRRSGQGGYEQYF
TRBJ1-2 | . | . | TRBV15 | TGTGCCACCAGCAGAGGAGTCAGGGCGGATGGCTACACCTTC | CATSRGVRADGYTF
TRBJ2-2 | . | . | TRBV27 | TGTGCCAGCAGCAATTGGGACACCTTGAACACCGGGGAGCTGTTTTTT | CASSNWDTLNTGELFF
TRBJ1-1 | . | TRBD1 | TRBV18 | TGTGCCAGCTCACGGACAGGGGGCAGTACTGAAGCTTTCTTT | CASSRTGGSTEAFF
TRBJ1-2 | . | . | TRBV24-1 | TGTGCCACCAGTGATTTTTCGGGATCTGGCTACACCTTC | CATSDFSGSGYTF
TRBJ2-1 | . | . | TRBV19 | TGTGCCAGTAGTATATACAGCAACAATGAGCAGTTCTTC | CASSIYSNNEQFF
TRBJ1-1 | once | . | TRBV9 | TGTGCCAGCAGCGTCGAGGGGAACACTGAAGCTTTCTTT | CASSVEGNTEAFF
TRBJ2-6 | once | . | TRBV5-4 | TGTGCCAGCAGCCGCGGGGGCTCCCTGGTGAAAGGGGCCAACGTCCTGACTTTC | CASSRGGSLVKGANVLTF
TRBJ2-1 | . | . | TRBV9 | TGTGCCAGCAACGGGGGAGAGATGAGCTCCTACAATGAGCAGTTCTTC | CASNGGEMSSYNEQFF
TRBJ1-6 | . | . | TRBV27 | TGTGCCAGCAGTCCTATCAGTACAGGCACCAGAGATTCACCCCTCCACTTT | CASSPISTGTRDSPLHF
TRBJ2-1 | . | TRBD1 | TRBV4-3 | TGCGCCAGCAGCCCCGACAGGGGGCAGTATGAGCAGTTCTTC | CASSPDRGQYEQFF
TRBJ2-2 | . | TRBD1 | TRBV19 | TGTGCCAGTATCCCCGGGACAGGGGGCACCGGGGAGCTGTTTTTT | CASIPGTGGTGELFF
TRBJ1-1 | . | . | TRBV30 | TGTGCCTCCCAGGGAGCTAGGGGGTCCACTGAAGCTTTCTTT | CASQGARGSTEAFF
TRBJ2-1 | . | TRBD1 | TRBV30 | TGTGCCTGGGCCGACAGGGTGAGTTGGAGAAAGCAGTTCTTC | CAWADRVSWRKQFF